This T cell receptor beta chain was captured by sequencing in a study of shared clonotypes between healthy human individuals. For the study at large: The study used three CD4 naive, three CD4 memory, two CD8 naive and one CD8 memory plate per donor.

Findings and caveats of the study: Non-shared clonotypes had lower generation probabilities than clonotypes shared by all four sorted-subset donors. Naive CD4 clonotype sharing across a few donors was about 5.3%.

CDR1 and CDR2 (germline): SGHDN, FVKESK. This CDR3 has 13 residues. V was shortened by 1 base and J by 9 bases, with 10 bases between the two germline ends. As regards this clone: What it recognizes is unknown.

As defined, naive CD8 cells were CD45RO-negative and positively selected for CCR7, with terminally differentiated effector memory CD45RA+ cells excluded. The authors split each subset's genomic DNA evenly across several immunoSEQ plates. Profiled with immunoSEQ multiplex PCR; TCRdb holds only in-frame clones, not every one. Of about 2.1 million clones listed, just over 90% were seen once; the top ten hold 1.5% to 2%. The rearrangement links TRBV14 to TRBJ1-5, with D tentatively TRBD1 (5 bases). The receptor's source is a man aged 18 to 35 in good health. Some clones in this sample may be carry-over from other donors' samples. Sequenced material: naive CD8+ T cells from PBMCs. CDR3 sequence: CASSQGNGGPQHF. CDR3 in DNA: TGTGCCAGCAGCCAAGGGAATGGGGGGCCCCAGCATTTT.